This T cell receptor beta chain was sequenced during a study of TIL therapy for anti-PD-1-resistant metastatic lung cancer. Time point specified: pre-treatment sample, taken before nivolumab and TIL therapy. The immunoSEQ assay was v3. The assay was immunoSEQ multiplex PCR, and TCRdb's table has in-frame clones only and misses some. The sample lists 50,000 to 60,000 clones; 75% to 90% were seen once. This TCR was recovered from a person between 30 and 80 years old with non-small cell lung cancer. The sequenced sample was blood, obtained at baseline.

This CDR3 is CASSLEAVSDEQYF. DNA of the CDR3: TGCGCCAGCAGCTTGGAGGCAGTCTCAGACGAGCAGTACTTC. The V and J genes are TRBV5-1 and TRBJ2-7; D remains unclear. The ends were cut back, 0 bases at V and 5 bases at J, with 12 bases in the middle. Germline values: CDR1 SGHRS, CDR2 YFSETQ. This CDR3 region has 14 residues. The full variable domain, rest sourced from reference TRBV5-1 and TRBJ2-7, is KAGVTQTPRYLIKTRGQQVTLSCSPISGHRSVSWYQQTPGQGLQFLFEYFSETQRNKGNFPGRFSGRQFSNSRSEMNVSTLELGDSALYLCASSLEAVSDEQYFGPGTRLTVT.